The 20 T cell receptor beta chains in this list originate from one sample, sequenced in a study of PD-1 blockade in mismatch repair-deficient tumors. The method was immunoSEQ multiplex PCR; TCRdb's version includes in-frame clones alone and lacks a portion of them. The data contain about 14,000 clones, about 88% of them singletons. Noted time point: 10-day in vitro stimulation with candidate neoantigen peptide 6. No antigen has been identified for these receptors. The specimen comprised cells cultured in vitro, sampled from a patient treated with pembrolizumab. The receptor source for this set is an adult with mismatch repair-deficient cancer.

V and J are TRBV30 and TRBJ2-1, with 11 bases that match TRBD2. This CDR3 region has 16 residues. Germline CDR1 is GTSNPN and CDR2 is SVGIG (reference sequence). J was trimmed by 4 bases and V by 0 bases; bases with no gene match: 5. The CDR3 loop reads CAWSVFGTSGYNEQFF. Here the CDR3 DNA reads TGTGCCTGGAGTGTATTTGGGACTAGCGGTTACAATGAGCAGTTCTTC.

This clone showed up just once. The CDR3 nucleotides read TGTGCCAGCGGAAACTTTGGCAGGGACAAAGAGACCCAGTACTTC. This translates into CASGNFGRDKETQYF. This chain joins TRBV27 and TRBJ2-5, with a weak D call TRBD1 (6 bases). The CDR3 has 15 amino acids. Trimming left V 8 bases short and J 3 bases short, with 19 bases between. The germline CDR1 and CDR2 sequences are MNHEY and SMNVEV (reference sequence).

The chain combines TRBV10-1 with TRBJ2-1, with 11 bases fitting TRBD2. Losses at the gene ends were 2 bases for V and 6 bases for J; bases not matched to a gene: 0. The CDR3 contains 14 residues. Germline CDR1 is WNHNN and CDR2 is SYGVQD (reference sequence). The CDR3 sequence is CASSETSGGNEQFF. The CDR3 DNA sequence: TGCGCCAGCAGTGAGACTAGCGGGGGCAATGAGCAGTTCTTC.

The chain has TRBV7-9 and TRBJ2-7, with D unclear. Germline V lookup: CDR1 SEHNR, CDR2 FQNEAQ (reference sequence). V was pared by 1 base and J by 3 bases, with 4 bases between. This CDR3 has 12 residues. This CDR3 is CASSLGVYEQYF. The CDR3 coding sequence is TGTGCCAGCAGCTTAGGAGTCTACGAGCAGTACTTC. The entire variable domain, with the rest obtained from reference TRBV7-9 and TRBJ2-7, is as follows: DTGVSQNPRHKITKRGQNVTFRCDPISEHNRLYWYRQTLGQGPEFLTYFQNEAQLEKSRLLSDRFSAERPKGSFSTLEIQRTEQGDSAMYLCASSLGVYEQYFGPGTRLTVT.

The V gene is TRBV19, the J gene TRBJ2-2, with 7 bases identical to TRBD2. There are 17 residues in the CDR3. The germline V gene has CDR1 LNHDA and CDR2 SQIVND (reference sequence). Trimming cost V 4 bases and J 7 bases; bases outside gene matches: 15. CDR3 protein: CASSRGIAGRDGGELFF. The CDR3 region has the DNA TGTGCCAGTAGTAGAGGAATAGCGGGCAGGGACGGCGGGGAGCTGTTTTTT. The variable domain in full, with the rest retrieved from reference TRBV19 and TRBJ2-2, is DGGITQSPKYLFRKEGQNVTLSCEQNLNHDAMYWYRQDPGQGLRLIYYSQIVNDFQKGDIAEGYSVSREKKESFPLTVTSAQKNPTAFYLCASSRGIAGRDGGELFFGEGSRLTVL.

The CDR3 region is CASSLARLFRTDTQYF. As DNA, the CDR3 is TGTGCCAGCAGCTTAGCACGACTATTTCGCACAGATACGCAGTATTTT. The chain joins TRBV7-8 to TRBJ2-3; D is possibly TRBD2 (5 bases). V was cut by 0 bases and J by 1 base, with 11 bases left in between. The CDR3 is 16 amino acids. CDR1 and CDR2 from the germline V gene are SGHVS and FQNEAQ.

The chain joins TRBV28 to TRBJ1-4; TRBD1 might be the D (6 bases). The CDR3 is made up of 13 amino acids. Between the trimmed V and J ends, which lost 5 bases and 8 bases, there was a span of 12 bases. The germline V gene encodes CDR1 MDHEN and CDR2 SYDVKM. CDR3 DNA sequence: TGTGCCAGCAGTCCCGCAGGGGTGGAAAAACTGTTTTTT. The encoded protein is CASSPAGVEKLFF.

This chain joins TRBV4-1 and TRBJ2-7; 10 nucleotides agree with TRBD1. Germline values: CDR1 MGHRA, CDR2 YSYEKL. V trimming: 0 bases; J trimming: 3 bases; junction bases outside the gene matches: 2. This CDR3 spans 15 amino acids. CDR3 DNA: TGCGCCAGCAGCCAAGACCGGACAGGGGGCTACGAGCAGTACTTC. This sequence encodes CASSQDRTGGYEQYF.

The genes are TRBV13 and TRBJ2-1, with 7 bases that match TRBD2. Germline lookup yields CDR1 PRHDT and CDR2 FYEKMQ (reference sequence). The CDR3 length is 16 residues. V shed 4 bases, J shed 3 bases, and the junction held 9 bases outside the gene matches. The CDR3 DNA follows: TGTGCCAGCAGCTCGACTAGCTGGAGAGTCTACAATGAGCAGTTCTTC. As protein: CASSSTSWRVYNEQFF. The full variable domain, with the rest looked up from reference TRBV13 and TRBJ2-1, is AAGVIQSPRHLIKEKRETATLKCYPIPRHDTVYWYQQGPGQDPQFLISFYEKMQSDKGSIPDRFSAQQFSDYHSELNMSSLELGDSALYFCASSSTSWRVYNEQFFGPGTRLTVL.

V usage is TRBV13 and J usage is TRBJ2-3, with a tentative D call TRBD1 (6 bases). Germline loops: CDR1 PRHDT, CDR2 FYEKMQ (reference sequence). The CDR3 runs to 16 residues. Trimming took off 3 bases at V and 3 bases at J, with 16 bases between the two ends. For the CDR3, the DNA is TGTGCCAGCAGCTTTAAAATATTGGGGGCAACAGATACGCAGTATTTT. Its translation: CASSFKILGATDTQYF.

The chain joins TRBV7-8 to TRBJ2-5, with D possibly being TRBD1 (6 bases). CDR1 SGHVS and CDR2 FQNEAQ come from the germline V gene. The V gene lost 1 base and the J gene lost 3 bases, with 9 bases spanning the gap. The length of the CDR3 is 14 residues. In DNA form, the CDR3 reads TGTGCCAGCAGCTTAGGGACAGTTAAAGAGACCCAGTACTTC. This sequence encodes CASSLGTVKETQYF. The variable domain in full, completed from reference TRBV7-8 and TRBJ2-5, reads GAGVSQSPRYKVAKRGQDVALRCDPISGHVSLFWYQQALGQGPEFLTYFQNEAQLDKSGLPSDRFFAERPEGSVSTLKIQRTQQEDSAVYLCASSLGTVKETQYFGPGTRLLVL.

The V and J genes are TRBV7-2 and TRBJ2-2; TRBD2 matches at 9 bases. Germline values: CDR1 SGHTA, CDR2 FQGNSA. Trimming at V came to 2 bases and at J to 8 bases, leaving 15 bases not matched to a gene. The CDR3 is made up of 18 amino acids. CDR3 sequence reads: CASSLRLAVTRPLGELFF. In nucleotides, the CDR3 is TGTGCCAGCAGCTTAAGACTAGCGGTTACCCGTCCTTTAGGGGAGCTGTTTTTT.

This clone was observed once. The V gene is TRBV6-5, the J gene TRBJ1-4, with 8 bases lining up with TRBD1. Unmatched junction bases numbered 8, after V lost 6 bases and J lost 8 bases. The germline V gene has CDR1 MNHEY and CDR2 SVGAGI. The CDR3 has 14 residues. The CDR3 sequence: CASSMDRVGEKLFF. The DNA for the CDR3 is TGTGCCAGCAGCATGGACAGGGTGGGAGAAAAACTGTTTTTT.

V is TRBV29-1 and J is TRBJ2-3; D is possibly TRBD1 (5 bases). Looked up from germline, CDR1 is SQVTM and CDR2 is ANQGSEA. Trimming cost V 4 bases and J 1 base, with 12 bases left between them. This CDR3 comprises 14 residues. CDR3 protein: CSVARVRGTDTQYF. The DNA for the CDR3 is TGCAGCGTTGCACGGGTCAGGGGCACAGATACGCAGTATTTT.

This clone was picked up one time. V gene TRBV6-4 combines with J gene TRBJ1-1; no reliable D call. The V and J ends lost 5 bases and 1 base respectively, with 11 bases between them. CDR1 and CDR2 (germline): MRHNA, SNTAGT. The CDR3 length is 14 residues. CDR3: CASSPRPENTEAFF. The CDR3 DNA is TGTGCCAGCAGTCCTCGCCCCGAGAACACTGAAGCTTTCTTT.

The genes are TRBV7-3 and TRBJ2-2; a possible D gene is TRBD2 (6 bases). The CDR3 consists of 14 residues. V lost 6 bases and J lost 3, with 11 bases in between. Germline-derived CDR1 and CDR2 are SGHTA and FQGTGA. CDR3 amino acids: CASSLGGYTGELFF. CDR3 DNA sequence: TGTGCCAGCAGTCTCGGGGGATACACCGGGGAGCTGTTTTTT.

The rearrangement links TRBV6-1 to TRBJ2-7, with D tentatively TRBD1 (6 bases). Germline V lookup: CDR1 MNHNS, CDR2 SASEGT. The CDR3 consists of 16 residues. V was pared by 0 bases and J by 2 bases, with 14 bases between. CDR3 region: CASSEAGRGNPYEQYF. DNA for the CDR3: TGTGCCAGCAGTGAAGCTGGCAGGGGAAATCCCTACGAGCAGTACTTC.

This chain uses TRBV5-6 with TRBJ2-5; D could derive from TRBD1 or TRBD2 (5 bases each). Germline values: CDR1 SGHDT, CDR2 YYEEEE. Between the trimmed V and J ends, which lost 4 bases and 4 bases, there was a span of 11 bases. The CDR3 contains 13 residues. The chain's CDR3 is CASSLRGPETQYF. The CDR3 region has the DNA TGTGCCAGCAGCCTCCGGGGCCCAGAGACCCAGTACTTC.

The chain employs TRBV5-6 and TRBJ2-7; D is ambiguous. CDR1 and CDR2 from the germline V gene are SGHDT and YYEEEE. The CDR3 contains 13 residues. With 0 bases removed from V and 2 bases from J, the gap between germline ends came to 6 bases. The CDR3 reads CASSLATPYEQYF. For the CDR3, the DNA is TGTGCCAGCAGCTTGGCCACCCCCTACGAGCAGTACTTC.

The CDR3 sequence: CASSYSGGGSHEQFF. Here the CDR3 DNA reads TGTGCCAGCAGTTACTCCGGGGGGGGATCACATGAGCAGTTCTTC. The rearrangement links TRBV6-5 to TRBJ2-1, with TRBD2 identical over 8 bases. Germline CDR1 reads MNHEY; CDR2 reads SVGAGI. This CDR3 is 15 amino acids long. Trimming cost V 0 bases and J 8 bases; bases outside gene matches: 6.